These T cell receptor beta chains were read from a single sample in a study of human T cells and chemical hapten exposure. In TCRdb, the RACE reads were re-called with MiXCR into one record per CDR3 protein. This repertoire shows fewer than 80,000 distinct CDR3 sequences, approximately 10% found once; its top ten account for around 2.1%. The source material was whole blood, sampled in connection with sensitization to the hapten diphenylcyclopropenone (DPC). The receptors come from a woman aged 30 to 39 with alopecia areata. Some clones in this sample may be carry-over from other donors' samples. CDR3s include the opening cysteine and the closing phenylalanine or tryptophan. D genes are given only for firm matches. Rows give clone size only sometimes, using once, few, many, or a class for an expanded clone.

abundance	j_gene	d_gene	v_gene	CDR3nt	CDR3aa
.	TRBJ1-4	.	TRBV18	TGTGCCAGCTCACCGGGTGAAAAACTGTTTTTT	CASSPGEKLFF
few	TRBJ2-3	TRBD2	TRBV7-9	TGTGCCAGCAGCTTAGCAACTAGCGGGCCGACAGATACGCAGTATTTT	CASSLATSGPTDTQYF
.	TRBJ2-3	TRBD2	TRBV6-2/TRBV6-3	TGTGCCAGCAGTAAACGACTAGCGGGAGGGGCCCAAGCCAGCACAGATACGCAGTATTTT	CASSKRLAGGAQASTDTQYF
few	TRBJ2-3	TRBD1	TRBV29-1	TGCAGCGTCCCGACAGGGTTGGGCACAGATACGCAGTATTTT	CSVPTGLGTDTQYF
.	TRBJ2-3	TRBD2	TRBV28	TGTGCCAGCAGTTTGGGGGGGGCGCAGTATTTT	CASSLGGAQYF
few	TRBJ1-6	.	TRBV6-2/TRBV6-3	TGTGCCAGCAGTTACTCGACAGGAGCATATAATTCACCCCTCCACTTT	CASSYSTGAYNSPLHF
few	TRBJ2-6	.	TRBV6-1	TGTGCCAGCCAGAGCTCCCTTTACTCTGGGGCCAACGTCCTGACTTTC	CASQSSLYSGANVLTF
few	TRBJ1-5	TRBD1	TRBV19	TGTGCCAGTAGAAGCCTCGGACAGGGGGAACAGCCCCAGCATTTT	CASRSLGQGEQPQHF
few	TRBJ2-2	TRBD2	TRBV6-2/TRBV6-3	TGTGCCAGCAGGGCTAGCGGGAGTAGGGACGGGGAGCTGTTTTTT	CASRASGSRDGELFF
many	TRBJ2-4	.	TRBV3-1	TGTGCCAGCTCCCAAAGAGGGGCAGCCAAAAACATTCAGTACTTC	CASSQRGAAKNIQYF
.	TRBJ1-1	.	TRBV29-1	TGCAGCGTTGATCCCGTTGAAGCTTTCTTT	CSVDPVEAFF
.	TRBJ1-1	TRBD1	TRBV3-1	TGTGCCAGCAGCCAGACAGGGGTGAATTCGGTAGCTTTCTTT	CASSQTGVNSVAFF
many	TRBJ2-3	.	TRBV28	TGTGCCAGCAGTTCAGGTCGGCCTAGAAGCACAGATACGCAGTATTTT	CASSSGRPRSTDTQYF
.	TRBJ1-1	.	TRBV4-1	TGCGCCAGCAGCCAAGGTGCGGTGCAGGGCGACACTGAAGCTTTCTTT	CASSQGAVQGDTEAFF
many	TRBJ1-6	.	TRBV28	TGTGCCAGCAGTCCCTCGGGTCTCTCCTATAATTCACCCCTCCACTTT	CASSPSGLSYNSPLHF
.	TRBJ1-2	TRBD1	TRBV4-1	TGCGCCAGCAGCCAAGATCAGGGGGCCGGTGGCTACACCTTC	CASSQDQGAGGYTF
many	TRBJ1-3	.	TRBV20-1	TGCAGTGCTAGAGACTTAAGCTCTGGAAACACCATATATTTT	CSARDLSSGNTIYF
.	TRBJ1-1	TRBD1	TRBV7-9	TGTGCCAGCAGCTGGACCGGGACAGTTGGGGCTGAAGCTTTCTTT	CASSWTGTVGAEAFF
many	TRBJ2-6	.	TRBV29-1	TGCAGCGTCGCCCGGGACACAGACTCTGGGGCCAACGTCCTGACTTTC	CSVARDTDSGANVLTF
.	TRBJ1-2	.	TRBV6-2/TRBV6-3	TGTGCCAGCAGTTACAGCACATATGGCTACACCTTC	CASSYSTYGYTF
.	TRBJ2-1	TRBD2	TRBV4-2	TGTGCCAGCAGCCAGGGGGGAGCGGCTAGCGGGAACAATGAGCAGTTCTTC	CASSQGGAASGNNEQFF
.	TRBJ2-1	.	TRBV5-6	TGTGCCAGCAGCTTGGTTCGGGGCGGCACCTACAATGAGCAGTTCTTC	CASSLVRGGTYNEQFF
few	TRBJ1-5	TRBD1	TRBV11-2	TGTGCCAGCAGCCTGGACAGGGGTGTGAATCAGCCCCAGCATTTT	CASSLDRGVNQPQHF
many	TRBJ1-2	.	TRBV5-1	TGCGCCAGCAGCTTGGCCCCACAGGGTGATCGAGGCTACACCTTC	CASSLAPQGDRGYTF
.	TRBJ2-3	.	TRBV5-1	TGCGCCAGCAGCTTTAGAACGGTAGCGCCTAGCACAGATACGCAGTATTTT	CASSFRTVAPSTDTQYF
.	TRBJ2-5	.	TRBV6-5	TGTGCCAGCAGTTACATGGAGACCCAGTACTTC	CASSYMETQYF
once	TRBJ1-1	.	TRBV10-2	TGCGCCAGCAGTGTCGCCCACACTGAAGCTATCTTT	CASSVAHTEAIF
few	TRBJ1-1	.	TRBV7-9	TGTGCCAGCAGCCCACTATCAGAAACTGAAGCTTTCTTT	CASSPLSETEAFF
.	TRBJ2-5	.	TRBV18	TGTGCCAGCTCACCAAGGGGCGAGACCCAGTACTTC	CASSPRGETQYF
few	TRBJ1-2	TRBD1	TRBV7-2	TGTGCCAGCAGCGAGGCCGGGACAGCTAACTATGGCTACACCTTC	CASSEAGTANYGYTF
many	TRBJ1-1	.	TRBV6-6	TGTGCCAGCACGGGGGGATTGGACGTTGACACTGAAGCTTTCTTT	CASTGGLDVDTEAFF
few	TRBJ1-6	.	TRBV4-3	TGCGCCAGCAGCCAAGATGAGACCAGAAGCTCCTATAATTCACCCCTCCACTTT	CASSQDETRSSYNSPLHF
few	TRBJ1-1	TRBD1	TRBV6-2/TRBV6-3	TGTGCCAGCCGTAACCCCGGGACAGGGGGCTCGGACACTGAAGCTTTCTTT	CASRNPGTGGSDTEAFF
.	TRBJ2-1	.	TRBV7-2	TGTGCCAGCAGCAACACTAGACTCTCCTACAATGAGCAGTTCTTC	CASSNTRLSYNEQFF
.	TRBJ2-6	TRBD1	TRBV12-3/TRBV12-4	TGTGCCAGCAGTCGACCGACAGGGATCGGGGCCAACGTCCTGACTTTC	CASSRPTGIGANVLTF
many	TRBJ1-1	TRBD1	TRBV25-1	TGTGCCAGCAGTGCCCGGACAGGGTACGGTGAAGCTTTCTTT	CASSARTGYGEAFF
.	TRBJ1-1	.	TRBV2	TGTGCCAGCAGTGAGGCAGTGGAAGCTTTCTTT	CASSEAVEAFF
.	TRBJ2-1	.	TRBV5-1	TGCGCCAGCAGCTTGGTAACGGGAAGGGTCGATGAGCAGTTCTTC	CASSLVTGRVDEQFF
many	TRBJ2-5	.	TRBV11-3	TGTGCCAGCAGCTTAATCCCCCTACAAGAGACCCAGTACTTC	CASSLIPLQETQYF
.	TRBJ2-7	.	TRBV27	TGTGCCAGCAGTCCGACCCAACTTCAAACTACCGCTCACGAGCAGTACTTC	CASSPTQLQTTAHEQYF
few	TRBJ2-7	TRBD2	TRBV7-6	TGTGCCAGCAGCTTGACCCCGGGACTAGCGGGGGCCACGAGTTCCTACGAGCAGTACTTC	CASSLTPGLAGATSSYEQYF
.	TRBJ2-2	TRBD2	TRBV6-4	TGTGTCAGCAGTTACCAGCGGGGCACCGGGGAGCTGTTTTTT	CVSSYQRGTGELFF
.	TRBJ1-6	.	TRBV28	TGTGCCAGCAGCGGAAGGGGGGGACATAATTCACCCCTCCACTTT	CASSGRGGHNSPLHF
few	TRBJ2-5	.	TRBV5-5	TGTGCCAGCAGCCCGGAGGGCCTCGGGAAGACCCAGTACTTC	CASSPEGLGKTQYF
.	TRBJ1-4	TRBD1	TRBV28	TGTGCCAGCAGTTTGACAGGGATAGCTAATGAAAAACTGTTTTTT	CASSLTGIANEKLFF
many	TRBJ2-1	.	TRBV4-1	TGCGCCAGCAGCCCCTATGCGGGAACCTACAATGAGCAGTTCTTC	CASSPYAGTYNEQFF
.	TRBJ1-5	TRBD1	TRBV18	TGTGCCAGCTCACCATCTGAGGGGGCCGGTCAGCCCCAGCATTTT	CASSPSEGAGQPQHF
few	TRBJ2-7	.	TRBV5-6	TGTGCCAGCAGGTCCCTAGAAGGGGCAGAGTACTTC	CASRSLEGAEYF
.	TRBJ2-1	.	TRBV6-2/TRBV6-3	TGTGCCAGCAGTTACCCGGGGGATAGCTACAGGGGCAACAATGAGCAGTTCTTC	CASSYPGDSYRGNNEQFF
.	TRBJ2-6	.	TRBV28	TGTGCCAGCAGTTTTTACGTCTCTGGGGCCAACGTCCTGACTTTC	CASSFYVSGANVLTF
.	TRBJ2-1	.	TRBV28	TGTGCCAGCAGTTTCTCGATTAATGAGCAGTTCTTC	CASSFSINEQFF
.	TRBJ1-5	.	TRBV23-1	TGCGCCCGACCCCAGAGAAGTATTTGGGATCAGCCCCAGCATTTT	CARPQRSIWDQPQHF
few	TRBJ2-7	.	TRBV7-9	TGTGCCAGCAGCTTAGCCCCTCTTCCAGGCGAGCAGTACTTC	CASSLAPLPGEQYF
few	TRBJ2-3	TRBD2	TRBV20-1	TGCAGTGCTAGAGACTCCTGGACTAGCGAGCGGACAGATACGCAGTATTTT	CSARDSWTSERTDTQYF
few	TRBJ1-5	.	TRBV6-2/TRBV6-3	TGTGCCAGCAGGGACCCCGGACAGCCCCAGCATTTT	CASRDPGQPQHF
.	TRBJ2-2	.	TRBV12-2	TGTGCAAGTCGCTTAGCGGCAACGAAGGTTTGGTCCGGGGAGCTGTTTTTT	CASRLAATKVWSGELFF
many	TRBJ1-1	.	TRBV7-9	TGTGCCAGCAGCTTTTCAGGGGCGAGGAACACTGAAGCTTTCTTT	CASSFSGARNTEAFF
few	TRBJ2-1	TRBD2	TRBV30	TGTGCCTGGACACCTGTGTGGGGGGGGACCTACAATGAGCAGTTCTTC	CAWTPVWGGTYNEQFF
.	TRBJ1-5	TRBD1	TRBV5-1	TGCGCCAGCAGCGCCGGGACAGGGGATAGCAATCAGCCCCAGCATTTT	CASSAGTGDSNQPQHF